This T cell receptor beta chain was sequenced during a study of T cells after posttransplantation cyclophosphamide. With 3 bases removed from V and 0 bases from J, the gap between germline ends came to 10 bases. Germline V CDR1 and CDR2: SGHRS, YFSETQ. The CDR3 totals 14 residues. Some clones are missing from TCRdb's copy, which holds only in-frame ones; the method was immunoSEQ multiplex PCR. Of some 750 clones listed, about 80% are singletons. Overall study findings and caveats: Recipient CMV seropositivity and CMV reactivation strongly tracked TRB clonality. Blood and skin or GI T cell repertoires showed limited TRB overlap. Donor-recipient repertoire similarity was low at 1-2 months, rising over year one.

Notes on this clone: The target antigen is unknown.

The chain combines TRBV5-1 with TRBJ2-7; D is perhaps TRBD2 (6 bases). Sequenced: gut tissue. The sequence derives from a man aged 50 or older. Here the CDR3 reads CASSYGGNSYEQYF. Here the CDR3 DNA reads TGCGCCAGCAGCTATGGGGGGAACTCCTACGAGCAGTACTTC.